This T cell receptor beta chain was found in a study of shared clonotypes between healthy human individuals. On this clone itself: Its matching antigen is unknown.

Study-level findings and limits: Researchers sampled only blood; tissue repertoires likely differ. All-four-donor shared clonotypes had higher generation probabilities than non-shared clonotypes did. In several donors, around 5% of naive CD4 clonotypes appeared in common.

TCRdb keeps only in-frame clones here, not all; method: immunoSEQ multiplex PCR. The sample yields about 2.3 million clones, over 85% seen once. The CDR3 is 16 residues long. Germline V CDR1 and CDR2: SGHTA, FQGNSA. The germline V and J ends were trimmed by 1 base and 6 bases, with 19 bases remaining between them. This chain uses TRBV7-2 with TRBJ2-7, with D perhaps TRBD2 (6 bases). The specimen was naive CD4+ T cells from PBMCs. Subset noted: CD45RA+ positively selected. This receptor was identified in a man aged 18-30 years in good health. Some clones in this sample may be carry-over from other donors' samples. The CDR3 region is CASSLVGRLGSSEQYF. In DNA, the CDR3 is TGTGCCAGCAGCTTAGTAGGGAGACTAGGATCCAGCGAGCAGTACTTC.